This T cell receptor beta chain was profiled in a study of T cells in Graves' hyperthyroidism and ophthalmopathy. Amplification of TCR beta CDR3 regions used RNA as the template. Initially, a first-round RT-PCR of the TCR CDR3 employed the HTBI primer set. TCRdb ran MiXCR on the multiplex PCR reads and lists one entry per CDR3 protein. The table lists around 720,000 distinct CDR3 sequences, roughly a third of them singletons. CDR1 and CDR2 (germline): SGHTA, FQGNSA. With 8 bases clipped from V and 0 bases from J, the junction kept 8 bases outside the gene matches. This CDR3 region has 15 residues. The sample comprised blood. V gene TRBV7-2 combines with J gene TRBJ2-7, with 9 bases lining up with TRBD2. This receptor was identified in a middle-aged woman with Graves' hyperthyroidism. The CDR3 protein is CASRKAGGPSYEQYF. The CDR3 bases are TGTGCCAGCCGAAAAGCGGGAGGCCCCTCCTACGAGCAGTACTTC.